The rows below give T cell receptor beta chains drawn from one sample of a study of blood T cell repertoires in COVID-19. Sequencing used immunoSEQ multiplex PCR; TCRdb keeps in-frame clones, though not all of them. This table holds approximately 120,000 clones, over 80% found once. Sample: peripheral blood. The receptors were gathered from a man in his 60s with acute or convalescent COVID-19. Each CDR3 is given with its conserved first and last residue. The D gene is left open where the match is weak. Size is omitted from some rows. Given values are once, few, many or a class for expanded clones.

NA,TRBV18,TRBJ2-5,NA,TGTGCCAGCTCACCAAACAGCCAAGAGACCCAGTACTTC,CASSPNSQETQYF
NA,TRBV19,TRBJ2-7,TRBD2,TGTGCCAGTAGTATCCCAGCGGGAGCGGGCGAGCAGTACTTC,CASSIPAGAGEQYF
once,TRBV10-3,TRBJ1-5,TRBD1,TGTGCCATCAGTGCCTCGGGACAGCACAATCAGCCCCAGCATTTT,CAISASGQHNQPQHF
NA,TRBV30,TRBJ1-2,TRBD1,TGTGCCTGGAGCGGGACAGGGGGACGTGGCTACACCTTC,CAWSGTGGRGYTF
once,TRBV10-1,TRBJ2-3,TRBD2,TGCGCCAGCAGCAGACTAGCGGGTGATACAGATACGCAGTATTTT,CASSRLAGDTDTQYF
NA,TRBV19,TRBJ1-5,TRBD1,TGTGCCAGTAGTGACGGACAGGGTAACAATCAGCCCCAGCATTTT,CASSDGQGNNQPQHF
NA,TRBV7-9,TRBJ1-2,NA,TGTGCCAGCAGCCCGGACGGGGAATATGGCTACACCTTC,CASSPDGEYGYTF
NA,TRBV12-5,TRBJ2-1,NA,TGTGCTAGTGGTTCGGGAATCTCCTACAATGAGCAGTTCTTC,CASGSGISYNEQFF
NA,TRBV9,TRBJ1-2,NA,TGTGCCAGCAAGGATTATGGGGGCGGCTACACCTTC,CASKDYGGGYTF
NA,TRBV6-1,TRBJ2-1,TRBD2,TGTGCCAGCAGTGAACTAGCGGGAGGGTACAATGAGCAGTTCTTC,CASSELAGGYNEQFF
NA,TRBV11-2,TRBJ1-1,NA,TGTGCCAGCAGCTTAGGACAGACCATCACTGAAGCTTTCTTT,CASSLGQTITEAFF
NA,TRBV28,TRBJ2-7,NA,TGTGCCAGCAGTTTATCAGGGTCCCCCTACGAGCAGTACTTC,CASSLSGSPYEQYF
NA,TRBV3-1/TRBV3-2,TRBJ2-2,TRBD2,TGTGCCAGCAGCCAACGACTAGCGGGGGGCGGCGGGGAGCTGTTTTTT,CASSQRLAGGGGELFF
once,TRBV27,TRBJ2-1,NA,TGTGCCAGCAGCCCGACTAGGTTTGCAAATGAGCAGTTCTTC,CASSPTRFANEQFF
NA,TRBV5-4,TRBJ1-3,NA,TGTGCCAGCAGCTTGGGAGGAAAAGGCTCTGGAAACACCATATATTTT,CASSLGGKGSGNTIYF
NA,TRBV18,TRBJ1-3,TRBD1,TGTGCCAGCTCACCAGTGGTCGAGCGGACAGGGGCTGGAAACACCATATATTTT,CASSPVVERTGAGNTIYF
NA,TRBV6-6,TRBJ1-5,NA,TGTGCCAGCAGCGCGGACAGCCTTCGGTATCAGCCCCAGCATTTT,CASSADSLRYQPQHF
NA,TRBV7-9,TRBJ2-7,TRBD1,TGTGCCAGCAGCCTTCTAGGGACAGGCTACGAGCAGTACTTC,CASSLLGTGYEQYF
NA,TRBV28,TRBJ1-3,NA,TGTGCCAGCAGTTCGACAGGTGGAAACACCATATATTTT,CASSSTGGNTIYF
few,TRBV6-5,TRBJ1-2,NA,TGTGCCAGCAGTTACTCCAGGGGCGCTCGGGGCTACACCTTC,CASSYSRGARGYTF
NA,TRBV24-1,TRBJ2-6,TRBD1,TGTGCCACCAGTGAGGGACAGGGGACCTCTGGGGCCAACGTCCTGACTTTC,CATSEGQGTSGANVLTF
NA,TRBV29-1,TRBJ2-7,TRBD2,TGCAGCGCCTTAGCGGGAGCGCGGTACGAGCAGTACTTC,CSALAGARYEQYF